A selection of T cell receptor beta chains follows, all from one sample in a study of cytomegalovirus exposure and HLA in healthy donors. Measured with immunoSEQ multiplex PCR; TCRdb has only the in-frame clones, and not every one. Of roughly 160,000 clones listed, 80% to 85% are singletons. The sample taken for sequencing was PBMCs. The source of these receptors is a male donor in good health and CMV-seropositive. CDR3s include the opening cysteine and the closing phenylalanine or tryptophan. The D gene is left open where the match is weak.

v_call: TRBV5-8; d_call: .; j_call: TRBJ2-5; cdr3_nt: TGTGCCAGCAGCTCCCGGGACTTCCAAGAGACCCAGTACTTC; cdr3_aa: CASSSRDFQETQYF
v_call: TRBV7-2; d_call: .; j_call: TRBJ2-3; cdr3_nt: TGTGCCAGCAGCCCGAGCTCGATGGGCACAGATACGCAGTATTTT; cdr3_aa: CASSPSSMGTDTQYF
v_call: TRBV27; d_call: .; j_call: TRBJ2-1; cdr3_nt: TGTGCCAGCGGAAGGGGTAGCCGGATCAATGAGCAGTTCTTC; cdr3_aa: CASGRGSRINEQFF
v_call: TRBV28; d_call: .; j_call: TRBJ2-7; cdr3_nt: TGTGCCAGCAGTTTCACAGGTTGGGCCTCCTACGAGCAGTACTTC; cdr3_aa: CASSFTGWASYEQYF
v_call: TRBV11-3; d_call: TRBD1; j_call: TRBJ1-2; cdr3_nt: TGTGCCAGCAGCCCGGGGACAGGGGGCGTCAACTATGGCTACACCTTC; cdr3_aa: CASSPGTGGVNYGYTF
v_call: TRBV7-6; d_call: .; j_call: TRBJ1-2; cdr3_nt: TGTGCCAGCAGCCCCCGGCAGGAAAACTATGGCTACACCTTC; cdr3_aa: CASSPRQENYGYTF
v_call: TRBV27; d_call: .; j_call: TRBJ1-5; cdr3_nt: TGTGCCAGCAGTCCCCCCGGGGGTACCCAGCATTTT; cdr3_aa: CASSPPGGTQHF
v_call: TRBV9; d_call: TRBD1; j_call: TRBJ1-1; cdr3_nt: TGTGCCAGCAGCGTAATAACAGGGGGAAAAGCTTTCTTT; cdr3_aa: CASSVITGGKAFF
v_call: TRBV7-2; d_call: .; j_call: TRBJ1-1; cdr3_nt: TGTGCCAGCAGCCAAGGAGCGAACACTGAAGCTTTCTTT; cdr3_aa: CASSQGANTEAFF
v_call: TRBV10-1; d_call: TRBD1; j_call: TRBJ1-1; cdr3_nt: TGCGCCAGCAGTGGTCGGGACAGCATGAACACTGAAGCTTTCTTT; cdr3_aa: CASSGRDSMNTEAFF